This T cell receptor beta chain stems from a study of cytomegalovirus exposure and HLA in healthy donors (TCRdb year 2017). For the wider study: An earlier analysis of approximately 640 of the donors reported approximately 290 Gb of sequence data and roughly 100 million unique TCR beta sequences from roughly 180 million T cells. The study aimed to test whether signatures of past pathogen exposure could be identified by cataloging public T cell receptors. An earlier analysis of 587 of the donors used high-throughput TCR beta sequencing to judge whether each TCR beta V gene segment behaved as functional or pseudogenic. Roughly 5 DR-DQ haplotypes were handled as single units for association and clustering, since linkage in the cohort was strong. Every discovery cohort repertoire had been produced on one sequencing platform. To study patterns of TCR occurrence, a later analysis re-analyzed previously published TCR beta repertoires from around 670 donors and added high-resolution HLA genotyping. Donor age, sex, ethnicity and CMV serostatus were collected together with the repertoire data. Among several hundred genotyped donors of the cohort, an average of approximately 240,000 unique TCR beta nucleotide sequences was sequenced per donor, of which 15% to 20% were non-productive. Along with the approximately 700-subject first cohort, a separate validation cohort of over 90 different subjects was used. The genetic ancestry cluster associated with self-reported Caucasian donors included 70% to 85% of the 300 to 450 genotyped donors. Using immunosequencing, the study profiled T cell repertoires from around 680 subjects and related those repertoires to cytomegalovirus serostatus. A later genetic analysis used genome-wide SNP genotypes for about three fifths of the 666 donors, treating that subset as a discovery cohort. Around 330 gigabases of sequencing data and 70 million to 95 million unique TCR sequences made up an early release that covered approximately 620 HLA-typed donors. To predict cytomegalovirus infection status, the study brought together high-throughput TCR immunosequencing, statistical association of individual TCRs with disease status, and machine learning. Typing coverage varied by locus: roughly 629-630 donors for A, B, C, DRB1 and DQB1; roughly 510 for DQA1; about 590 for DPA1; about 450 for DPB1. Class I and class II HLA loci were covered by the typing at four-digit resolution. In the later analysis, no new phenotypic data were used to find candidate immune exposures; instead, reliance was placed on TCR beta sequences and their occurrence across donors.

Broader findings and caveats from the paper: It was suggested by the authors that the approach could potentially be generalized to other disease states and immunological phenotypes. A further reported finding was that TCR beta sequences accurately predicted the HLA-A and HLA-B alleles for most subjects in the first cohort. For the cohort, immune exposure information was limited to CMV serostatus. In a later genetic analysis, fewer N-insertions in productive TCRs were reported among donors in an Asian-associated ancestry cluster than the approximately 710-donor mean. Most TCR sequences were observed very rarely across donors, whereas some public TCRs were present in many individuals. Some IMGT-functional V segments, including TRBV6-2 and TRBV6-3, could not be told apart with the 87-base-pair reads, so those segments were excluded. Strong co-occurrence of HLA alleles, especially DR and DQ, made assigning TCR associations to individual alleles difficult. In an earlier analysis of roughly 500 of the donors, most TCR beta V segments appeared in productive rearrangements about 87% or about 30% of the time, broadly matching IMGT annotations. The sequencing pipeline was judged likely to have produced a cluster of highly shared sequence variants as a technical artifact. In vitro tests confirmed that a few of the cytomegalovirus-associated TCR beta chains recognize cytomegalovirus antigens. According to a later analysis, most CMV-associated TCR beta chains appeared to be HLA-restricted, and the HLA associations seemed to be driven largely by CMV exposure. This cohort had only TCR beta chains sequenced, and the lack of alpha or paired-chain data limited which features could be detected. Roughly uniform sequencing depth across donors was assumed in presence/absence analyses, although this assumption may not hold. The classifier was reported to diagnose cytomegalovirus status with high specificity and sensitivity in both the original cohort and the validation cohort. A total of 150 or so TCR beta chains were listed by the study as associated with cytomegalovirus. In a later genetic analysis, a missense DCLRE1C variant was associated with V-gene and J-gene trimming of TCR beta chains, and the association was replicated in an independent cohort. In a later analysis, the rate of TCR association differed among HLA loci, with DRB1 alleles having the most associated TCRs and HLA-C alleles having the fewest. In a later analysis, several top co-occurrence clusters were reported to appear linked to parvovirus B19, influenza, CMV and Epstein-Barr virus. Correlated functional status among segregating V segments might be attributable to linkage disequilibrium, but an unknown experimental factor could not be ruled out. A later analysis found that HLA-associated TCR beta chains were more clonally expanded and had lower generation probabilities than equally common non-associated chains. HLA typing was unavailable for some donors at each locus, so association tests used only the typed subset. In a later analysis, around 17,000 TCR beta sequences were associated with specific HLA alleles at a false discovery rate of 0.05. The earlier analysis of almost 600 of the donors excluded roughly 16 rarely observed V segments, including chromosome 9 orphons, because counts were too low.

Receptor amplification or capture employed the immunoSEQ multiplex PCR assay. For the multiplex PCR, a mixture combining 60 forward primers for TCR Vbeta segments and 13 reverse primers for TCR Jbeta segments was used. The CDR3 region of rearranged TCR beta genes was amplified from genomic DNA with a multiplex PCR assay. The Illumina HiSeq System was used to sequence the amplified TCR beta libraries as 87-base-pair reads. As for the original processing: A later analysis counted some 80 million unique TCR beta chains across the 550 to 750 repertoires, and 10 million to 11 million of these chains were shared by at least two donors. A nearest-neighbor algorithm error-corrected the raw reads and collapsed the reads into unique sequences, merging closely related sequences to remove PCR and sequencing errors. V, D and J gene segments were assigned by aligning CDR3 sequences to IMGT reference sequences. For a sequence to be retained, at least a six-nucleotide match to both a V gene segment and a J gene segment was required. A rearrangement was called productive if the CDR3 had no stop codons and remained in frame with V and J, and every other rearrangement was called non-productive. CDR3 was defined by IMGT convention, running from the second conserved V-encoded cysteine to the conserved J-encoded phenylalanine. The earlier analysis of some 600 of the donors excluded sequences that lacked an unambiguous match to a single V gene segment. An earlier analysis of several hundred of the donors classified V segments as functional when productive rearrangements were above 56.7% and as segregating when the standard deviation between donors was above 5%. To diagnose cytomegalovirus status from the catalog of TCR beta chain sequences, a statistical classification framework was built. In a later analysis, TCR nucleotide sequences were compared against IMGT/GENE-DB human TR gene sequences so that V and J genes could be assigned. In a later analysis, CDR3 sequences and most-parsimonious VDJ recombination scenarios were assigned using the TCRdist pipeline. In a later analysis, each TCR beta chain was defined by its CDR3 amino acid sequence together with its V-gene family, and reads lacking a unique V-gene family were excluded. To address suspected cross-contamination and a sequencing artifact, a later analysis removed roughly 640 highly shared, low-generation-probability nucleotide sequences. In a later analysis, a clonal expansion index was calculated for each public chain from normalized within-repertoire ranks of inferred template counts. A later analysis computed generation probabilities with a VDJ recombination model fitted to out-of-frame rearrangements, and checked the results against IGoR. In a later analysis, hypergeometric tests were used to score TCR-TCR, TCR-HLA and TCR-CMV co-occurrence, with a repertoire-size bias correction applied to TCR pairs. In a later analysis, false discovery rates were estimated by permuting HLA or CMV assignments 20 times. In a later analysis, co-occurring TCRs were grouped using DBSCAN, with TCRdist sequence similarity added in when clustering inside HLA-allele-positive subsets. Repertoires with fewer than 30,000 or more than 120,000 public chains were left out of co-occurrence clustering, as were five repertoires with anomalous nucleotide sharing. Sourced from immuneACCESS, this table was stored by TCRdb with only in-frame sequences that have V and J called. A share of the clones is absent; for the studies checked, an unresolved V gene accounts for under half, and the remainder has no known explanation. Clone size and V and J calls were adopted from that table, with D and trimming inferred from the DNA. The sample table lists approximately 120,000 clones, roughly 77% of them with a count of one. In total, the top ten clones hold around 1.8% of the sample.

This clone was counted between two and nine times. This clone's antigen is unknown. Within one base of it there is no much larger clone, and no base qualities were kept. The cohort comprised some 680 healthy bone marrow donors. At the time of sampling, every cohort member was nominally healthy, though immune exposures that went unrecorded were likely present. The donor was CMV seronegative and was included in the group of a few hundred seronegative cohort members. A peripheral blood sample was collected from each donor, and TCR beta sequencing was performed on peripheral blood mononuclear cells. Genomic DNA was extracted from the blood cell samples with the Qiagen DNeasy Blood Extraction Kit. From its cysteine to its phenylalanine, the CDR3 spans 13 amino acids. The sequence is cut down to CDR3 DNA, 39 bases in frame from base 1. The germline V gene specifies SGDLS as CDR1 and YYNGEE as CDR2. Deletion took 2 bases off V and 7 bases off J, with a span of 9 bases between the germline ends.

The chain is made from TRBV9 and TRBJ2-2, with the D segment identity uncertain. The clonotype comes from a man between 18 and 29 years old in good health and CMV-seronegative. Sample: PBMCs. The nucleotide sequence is TGTGCCAGCAGCGTGAGCGTTAACGGGGAGCTGTTTTTT. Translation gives CASSVSVNGELFF.